The 18 T cell receptor beta chains below come from one sample, sequenced in a study of radiation and T cells in renal cell carcinoma (dated by TCRdb to between 2020 and 2021). Libraries were built with the immunoSEQ multiplex PCR assay. Entries here come from immuneACCESS through TCRdb and include only in-frame sequences with V and J called. Some clones fail to appear in such tables; in the studies checked, an unresolved V gene covers under half of the shortfall, and the cause of the remainder is unknown. The sample yields just over 150,000 clones; roughly 87% were counted once. The ten most abundant clones make up 13% of the sample. Explained via the paper, the time point label denotes: blood 2 weeks post-SBRT. The treatment or condition label corresponds to: 15 Gy SBRT to primary tumor, nephrectomy 4 weeks later. This material consisted of blood, taken from a patient whose treatment included radiotherapy and nephrectomy. The receptor set was obtained from a woman in her fifties or sixties with renal cell carcinoma.

In regard to this clone: The sample has other DNA sequences that encode this CDR3 too. The V gene is TRBV19, the J gene TRBJ2-7; D is possibly TRBD2 (6 bases). From germline, CDR1 is LNHDA and CDR2 SQIVND (reference sequence). Trimming took 3 bases from V and 4 from J, leaving 13 bases between them. This CDR3 is 14 amino acids long. CDR3 sequence reads: CASSMGDSPYEQYF. The CDR3 region has the DNA TGTGCCAGTAGTATGGGGGACTCTCCATACGAGCAGTACTTC.

The chain links TRBV10-3 to TRBJ2-7; maybe TRBD1 (6 bases). This CDR3 has 15 amino acids. The V gene's germline CDR1 is ENHRY and CDR2 SYGVKD. The V gene lost 3 bases and the J gene lost 4 bases, with 16 bases spanning the gap. The CDR3 sequence: CAISDFAGTSYEQYF. CDR3 DNA: TGTGCCATCAGTGATTTTGCCGGGACATCGTACGAGCAGTACTTC.

The rearrangement joins TRBV5-4 to TRBJ2-3; TRBD2 matches 8 bases. V was clipped by 1 base and J by 0 bases; unmatched bases: 4. CDR3 length: 16 amino acids. Looked up from germline, CDR1 is SGHNT and CDR2 is YYREEE (reference sequence). This CDR3 is CASSLRLATSTDTQYF. CDR3 DNA: TGTGCCAGCAGCTTGCGACTAGCGACTAGCACAGATACGCAGTATTTT.

The rearrangement uses TRBV7-3 and TRBJ1-6, with 7 nucleotides matching TRBD1. This CDR3 region has 16 residues. J was trimmed by 6 bases and V by 2 bases; bases with no gene match: 7. The germline gives CDR1 SGHTA, CDR2 FQGTGA. The CDR3 bases are TGTGCCAGCAGCTTACAGCCGGGACAGTCTAATTCACCCCTCCACTTT. Its protein is CASSLQPGQSNSPLHF. The entire variable domain, with the rest obtained from reference TRBV7-3 and TRBJ1-6, is as follows: GAGVSQTPSNKVTEKGKYVELRCDPISGHTALYWYRQSLGQGPEFLIYFQGTGAADDSGLPNDRFFAVRPEGSVSTLKIQRTERGDSAVYLCASSLQPGQSNSPLHFGNGTRLTVT.

This sequence joins TRBV25-1 and TRBJ1-1, with 8 nucleotides matching TRBD1. The CDR3 is 14 residues long. CDR1 and CDR2 (germline): MGHDK, SYGVNS. J gave up 2 bases and V 6 bases, and 5 bases lay outside the gene matches. CDR3 DNA: TGTGCCAGCAGGCTGACAGGGGCAAACACTGAAGCTTTCTTT. As protein: CASRLTGANTEAFF.

The chain recombines TRBV19 with TRBJ1-5; possible D gene TRBD1, 5 bases. CDR3 size: 13 residues. With 7 bases removed from V and 6 bases from J, the gap between germline ends came to 13 bases. Germline CDR1 and CDR2: LNHDA and SQIVND (reference sequence). The CDR3 loop is CASMSGEGQPQHF. The CDR3 nucleotides read TGTGCCAGTATGTCGGGGGAGGGTCAGCCCCAGCATTTT.

The V gene is TRBV19, the J gene TRBJ1-5; TRBD1 aligns across 10 bases. The CDR3 runs 15 residues. With V trimmed by 3 bases and J by 7 bases, 6 bases remained unmatched. The germline gives CDR1 LNHDA, CDR2 SQIVND (reference sequence). The CDR3 DNA sequence: TGTGCCAGTAGTATCTCACGGGACAGGGGACAGCCCCAGCATTTT. Its protein product is CASSISRDRGQPQHF.

The gene calls are TRBV6-1 and TRBJ1-5, with a tentative D call TRBD1 (6 bases). Germline assignment: CDR1 MNHNS and CDR2 SASEGT. Between the trimmed V and J ends, which lost 3 bases and 5 bases, there was a span of 8 bases. This CDR3 contains 13 residues. The CDR3 protein is CASSDYRDQPQHF. Here the CDR3 DNA reads TGTGCCAGCAGTGACTACAGGGATCAGCCCCAGCATTTT.

The rearrangement links TRBV4-1 to TRBJ2-5; D is possibly TRBD1 (5 bases). Germline V gene lookup returns CDR1 MGHRA and CDR2 YSYEKL. The V gene lost 4 bases and the J gene lost 4 bases, with 10 bases spanning the gap. The CDR3 totals 13 residues. This chain's CDR3 is CASSRTRPETQYF. The CDR3 nucleotides read TGCGCCAGCAGCCGGACAAGACCAGAGACCCAGTACTTC.

For this clone: Other DNA sequences within the sample encode an identical CDR3. The chain employs TRBV7-2 and TRBJ1-1, with D perhaps matching TRBD1 (5 bases). The CDR3 runs 15 residues. Looked up from germline, CDR1 is SGHTA and CDR2 is FQGNSA. V was trimmed by 1 base and J by 0 bases, leaving 9 bases between them. The CDR3 coding sequence is TGTGCCAGCAGCTTAGGCGCAGGGATGAACACTGAAGCTTTCTTT. Protein: CASSLGAGMNTEAFF.

The V and J genes are TRBV19 and TRBJ2-1; 8 bases match TRBD2. This CDR3 spans 11 amino acids. The germline CDR1 and CDR2 sequences are LNHDA and SQIVND (reference sequence). The V segment lost 5 bases and the J segment 13 bases; nucleotides outside the gene matches: 4. The CDR3 DNA is TGTGCCAGTAGTCCGGGGACTAGTCAGTTCTTC. This sequence encodes CASSPGTSQFF.

This chain connects TRBV18 to TRBJ1-1, with D unresolved. V was clipped by 6 bases and J by 8 bases, with 13 bases between them. Germline V lookup: CDR1 KGHSH, CDR2 LQKENI. The CDR3 is 12 residues long. The CDR3 loop is CASSSASGEAFF. The CDR3 DNA is TGTGCCAGCTCCTCCGCGTCTGGGGAAGCTTTCTTT.

The chain combines TRBV6-5 with TRBJ1-5; a weak D match, TRBD1 (5 bases). The CDR3 sequence is 15 residues long. Germline CDR1 is MNHEY and CDR2 is SVGAGI. Between the trimmed V and J ends, which lost 4 bases and 2 bases, there was a span of 12 bases. The CDR3 DNA is TGTGCCAGCAGTTCGATGCAGGGTGGCAATCAGCCCCAGCATTTT. Its translation: CASSSMQGGNQPQHF.

The CDR3: CAWVKTPSSYNEQFF. CDR3 bases: TGTGCCTGGGTTAAGACACCCAGCTCCTACAATGAGCAGTTCTTC. This rearrangement joins TRBV30 to TRBJ2-1; D remains unclear. Germline CDR1 and CDR2: GTSNPN and SVGIG (reference sequence). Trimming left V 5 bases short and J 0 bases short, with 14 bases between. The length of the CDR3 is 15 residues.

This clone has a handful of counts. This chain uses TRBV2 with TRBJ2-7, with 9 nucleotides matching TRBD1. Germline CDR1 is SNHLY and CDR2 is FYNNEI. The V and J ends lost 5 bases and 3 bases, in that order; junction bases with no gene match: 11. The CDR3 is 16 amino acids. Written as DNA, the CDR3 is TGTGCCAGCAGTTGGGAGGTCAGGACAGGGGACTACGAGCAGTACTTC. Amino acids: CASSWEVRTGDYEQYF.

The genes are TRBV5-1 and TRBJ1-1; 8 nucleotides match TRBD1. The germline V gene has CDR1 SGHRS and CDR2 YFSETQ. V gave up 2 bases and J gave up 7 bases; unmatched junction bases: 10. The CDR3 length is 15 residues. In nucleotides, the CDR3 is TGCGCCAGCAGCTTCTTAGCAGGACAGGGAGGTGAAGCTTTCTTT. Protein sequence: CASSFLAGQGGEAFF.

The chain has TRBV7-8 and TRBJ1-2, with TRBD1 as a possible D gene (6 bases). Per the germline V gene, CDR1 is SGHVS and CDR2 is FQNEAQ. V gave up 8 bases and J gave up 5 bases, with 18 bases separating them. CDR3 length: 14 amino acids. The CDR3 loop is CASSLRQGRYGYTF. In nucleotides, the CDR3 is TGTGCCAGCTCCCTGCGGCAGGGGAGGTATGGCTACACCTTC.

J is TRBJ2-5 and V is TRBV29-1, with TRBD1 identical over 10 bases. The V gene end was trimmed by 7 bases and the J gene end by 3 bases; junction bases not matched to a gene: 2. CDR3 size: 12 residues. Germline CDR1 is SQVTM and CDR2 is ANQGSEA. As DNA, the CDR3 is TGCAGCGCAGGACAGGGGGAAGAGACCCAGTACTTC. It yields the protein CSAGQGEETQYF.